This T cell receptor (beta chain) was observed in a study of CD8 T cells in ankylosing spondylitis. TCRdb passed the 5' RACE reads through MiXCR, listing each CDR3 protein once. The table lists hundreds of thousands of distinct CDR3 sequences, 20% of them singletons, with around 8% in the top ten. Study results and limitations: The study looked at matched synovial fluid samples from ankylosing spondylitis patients. Disease-linked clones were reported to be significantly enriched there. Those disease-linked clones were CD8+; they were also relatively rare in peripheral blood. One TCR beta motif, made up of 7 or 8 highly homologous variants, appeared characteristic of ankylosing spondylitis blood. Some of the motif variants had earlier been found in reactive arthritis patients' fluid and blood.

Note on this clonotype: The antigen remains unidentified.

What was sequenced was blood, either unsorted or a sorted T cell fraction (not recorded which). The receptor comes from a male donor with ankylosing spondylitis or in good health (not recorded which).

CDR3 DNA: TGTGCCAGCAGTGAAACAGGGGCGACCATAGCGGATGAGCAGTTCTTC. It yields the protein CASSETGATIADEQFF. The gene calls are TRBV12-3 or TRBV12-4 and TRBJ2-1, with D perhaps matching TRBD1 (7 bases). The V and J ends lost 5 bases and 8 bases respectively, with 22 bases between them. The CDR3 sequence is 16 residues long.